The 4 T cell receptor beta chains given below trace back to one sample, sequenced in a study of OX40 agonist ivuxolimab in advanced cancers. Measured with immunoSEQ multiplex PCR; TCRdb has only the in-frame clones, and not every one. The table shows about 50,000 clones, with approximately 86% occurring only once. The sample here was CD4+ or CD8+ T cells sorted from blood, taken in a trial of the OX40 agonist ivuxolimab. All receptors come from an adult with an advanced solid tumor such as melanoma, head and neck, liver or kidney cancer.

This rearrangement joins TRBV2 to TRBJ2-5, with D uncertain. Trimming cost V 6 bases and J 6 bases, with 17 bases left between them. The CDR3 extends over 14 amino acids. Germline V gene lookup returns CDR1 SNHLY and CDR2 FYNNEI. DNA of the CDR3: TGTGCCAGCAGGCCCCCAAACGGCGGCAAGACCCAGTACTTC. It is translated as CASRPPNGGKTQYF.

This rearrangement joins TRBV28 to TRBJ1-6; D not resolved. The germline gives CDR1 MDHEN, CDR2 SYDVKM. Between the trimmed V and J ends, which lost 6 bases and 10 bases, there was a span of 13 bases. This CDR3 comprises 13 residues. The CDR3 coding sequence is TGTGCCAGCAGGTTCACCCAGGCATCACCCCTCCACTTT. Its translation: CASRFTQASPLHF.

The gene calls are TRBV5-4 and TRBJ2-7; 10 bases match TRBD2. Trimming took 3 bases from V and 7 from J; bases not matched to a gene: 13. The CDR3 is 16 residues long. Germline V gene sequence: CDR1 SGHNT, CDR2 YYREEE (reference sequence). CDR3: CASSSLGLAGVGEQYF. The DNA of the CDR3 is TGTGCCAGCAGCTCACTGGGGCTAGCGGGAGTGGGAGAGCAGTACTTC.

This clone appeared once. V gene TRBV19 combines with J gene TRBJ2-1; 9 bases agree with TRBD2. Trimming took 6 bases from V and 0 from J; bases not matched to a gene: 3. CDR1 is LNHDA, CDR2 SQIVND, per germline (reference sequence). The CDR3 length is 15 residues. This CDR3 reads CASRLSGSSYNEQFF. As DNA, the CDR3 is TGTGCCAGTAGACTTAGCGGGAGCTCCTACAATGAGCAGTTCTTC.